The rows below give T cell receptor beta chains drawn from one sample of a study of early T cells in non-severe SARS-CoV-2 infection. TCRdb passed the 5' RACE reads through MiXCR, listing each CDR3 protein once. The table shows fewer than 55,000 distinct CDR3 sequences, with about 9.1% occurring only once. The sample taken for sequencing was whole blood. Receptor source: an adult who was a healthcare worker with PCR-confirmed SARS-CoV-2 infection or an uninfected control (not recorded which). The conserved cysteine and the conserved F or W are not part of the CDR3 here.

j_call	v_call	cdr3_aa
TRBJ2-7	TRBV3-2	ASSSLRTSGASYEQY
TRBJ1-1	TRBV9	ASSVGGQNTEAF
TRBJ2-3	TRBV2	ASRRTSGGTDTQY
TRBJ2-5	TRBV7-2	ASSLLGPQETQY
TRBJ2-1	TRBV6-2/TRBV6-3	ASSYSKWSMDNEQF
TRBJ1-2	TRBV3-1	ASSQQIGEAYGYT
TRBJ2-1	TRBV2	ASSEGASGYNEQF
TRBJ2-1	TRBV7-7	ASSLDSSDEQF
TRBJ2-7	TRBV9	ASSVVGGTGTGEQY
TRBJ1-5	TRBV18	ASSPAEGMEQPQH
TRBJ2-3	TRBV10-3	AIGGVADTQY
TRBJ2-1	TRBV10-3	AISRDRGFRNNEQF
TRBJ2-3	TRBV29-1	SVPKRGSTDTQY
TRBJ2-1	TRBV7-9	ASSLRGQDYNEQF
TRBJ2-1	TRBV5-1	ASSLVQGSYNEQF
TRBJ2-1	TRBV9	ASSFSGRDEQF
TRBJ1-6	TRBV27	ASSLDSGNSPLH
TRBJ2-1	TRBV5-8	ASSRRWSGGVYEQF
TRBJ2-2	TRBV19	ASSIVVSTGELF
TRBJ1-3	TRBV29-1	SVPTRGTGYGNTIY
TRBJ1-6	TRBV28	ASSLGRDDSPLH
TRBJ2-1	TRBV2	ASARNGDEQF
TRBJ2-5	TRBV12-3/TRBV12-4	ASRSAETQY
TRBJ2-3	TRBV9	ASSVAWQGGTDTQY
TRBJ1-1	TRBV12-3/TRBV12-4	ASSLARNTEAF
TRBJ1-2	TRBV19	ASTPGTGDYGYT